This TCR beta chain was recovered during a study of CD8 T cells in ankylosing spondylitis. Regarding the study as a whole: Among TCR beta sequences, a motif of roughly 8 highly homologous variants appeared characteristic of ankylosing spondylitis blood. Disease-linked clones reportedly showed significant enrichment in matched ankylosing spondylitis synovial fluid.

Preparation of TCR beta libraries was done by quantitative 5'-RACE with molecular barcodes. A single record per CDR3 protein comes from TCRdb applying MiXCR to the 5' RACE reads. The table shows 250,000 to 350,000 distinct CDR3 sequences, with roughly 8% occurring only once. The CDR3 contains 16 residues. The germline V gene has CDR1 MDHEN and CDR2 SYDVKM. V was clipped by 2 bases and J by 0 bases, with 11 bases between them. This clonotype has a handful of counts. Its antigen is not known. The chain combines TRBV28 with TRBJ1-3, with D perhaps matching TRBD1 (5 bases). The specimen was blood, either unsorted or a sorted T cell fraction (not recorded which). This clonotype was obtained from a male donor with ankylosing spondylitis. The CDR3 sequence is CASSLTGRSSGNTIYF. The CDR3 DNA is TGTGCCAGCAGTTTAACAGGCAGGAGCTCTGGAAACACCATATATTTT. Filled out from reference TRBV28 and TRBJ1-3, the complete variable domain reads DVKVTQSSRYLVKRTGEKVFLECVQDMDHENMFWYRQDPGLGLRLIYFSYDVKMKEKGDIPEGYSVSREKKERFSLILESASTNQTSMYLCASSLTGRSSGNTIYFGEGSWLTVV.